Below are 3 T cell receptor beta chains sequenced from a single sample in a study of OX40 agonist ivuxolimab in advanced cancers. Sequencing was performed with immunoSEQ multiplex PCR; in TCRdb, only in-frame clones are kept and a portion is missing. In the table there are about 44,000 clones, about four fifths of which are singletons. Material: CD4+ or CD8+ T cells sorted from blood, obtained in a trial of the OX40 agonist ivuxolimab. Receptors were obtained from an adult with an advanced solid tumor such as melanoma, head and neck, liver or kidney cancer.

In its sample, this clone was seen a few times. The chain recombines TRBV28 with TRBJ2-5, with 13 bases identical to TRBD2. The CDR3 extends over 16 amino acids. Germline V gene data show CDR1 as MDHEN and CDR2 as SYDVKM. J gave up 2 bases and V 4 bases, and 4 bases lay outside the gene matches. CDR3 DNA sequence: TGTGCCAGCAGTTCCTTGGGACTAGCGGGACAAGAGACCCAGTACTTC. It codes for CASSSLGLAGQETQYF.

CDR3 DNA: TGCGCCAGCAGCCCGGACGGCACAGATACGCAGTATTTT. This gives the protein CASSPDGTDTQYF. The V and J genes are TRBV5-1 and TRBJ2-3; no clear D. The CDR3 covers 13 residues. CDR1 SGHRS and CDR2 YFSETQ come from the germline V gene. V was pared by 4 bases and J by 1 base, with 7 bases between.

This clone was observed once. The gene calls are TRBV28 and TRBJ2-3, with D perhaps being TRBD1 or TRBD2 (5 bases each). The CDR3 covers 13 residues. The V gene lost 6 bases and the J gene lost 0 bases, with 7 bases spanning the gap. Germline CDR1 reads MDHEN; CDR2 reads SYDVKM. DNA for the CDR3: TGTGCCAGCAGACGGGACAGCACAGATACGCAGTATTTT. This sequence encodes CASRRDSTDTQYF.